This T cell receptor beta chain was retrieved from a study of cytomegalovirus exposure and HLA in healthy donors. Use of 60 Vbeta and 13 Jbeta primers characterized the PCR. In the authors' workflow: A later analysis tallied tens of millions of unique TCR beta chains, around 11 million of them shared. Measured with immunoSEQ multiplex PCR; TCRdb has only the in-frame clones, and not every one. V and J calls and clone size are those listed in that table; D and trimming were worked out from the DNA. The sample lists approximately 250,000 clones, roughly 81% occurring once. Study-level points and caveats: A later analysis revealed that TCR association rates differed between HLA loci, peaking at DRB1 and bottoming out at HLA-C.

Concerning this clone: Its specificity is unknown.

The receptor's source is a girl aged 2 to 10 in good health and CMV-seronegative. The specimen sequenced was PBMCs.

The CDR3 loop reads CSASYRGMGFF. DNA of the CDR3: TGCAGTGCTAGTTACAGGGGCATGGGTTTCTTT. The rearrangement uses TRBV20-1 and TRBJ1-1; 7 bases line up with TRBD1. The CDR3 length is 11 residues. The V and J ends lost 3 bases and 13 bases, in that order; junction bases with no gene match: 8. Germline-derived CDR1 and CDR2 are DFQATT and SNEGSKA (reference sequence).